These 15 T cell receptor beta chains originate from one sample sequenced in a study of blood T cells in healthy people across ages. Through a sample-barcoded 5' primer and a J-beta primer mix, a second PCR was run for about 7 to 12 cycles. Via MiXCR, TCRdb re-called the 5' RACE reads, giving one row per CDR3 protein. There are about 1.5 million distinct CDR3 sequences in the sample; less than 45% occur only once, and over 3.5% lies in the top ten. Sequencing was done on a sample of blood. These receptors were obtained from a woman younger than 35 in good health.

This clonotype was counted between two and nine times. The genes are TRBV20-1 and TRBJ2-1, with TRBD1 matching 10 bases. The germline V gene encodes CDR1 DFQATT and CDR2 SNEGSKA (reference sequence). The CDR3 length is 19 residues. The J segment lost 3 bases and the V segment lost 6 bases, leaving 20 bases of the junction unmatched. The CDR3 loop is CSAPGQGEWLAGYYNEQFF. The CDR3 DNA follows: TGCAGTGCGCCTGGACAGGGGGAATGGCTAGCGGGCTACTACAATGAGCAGTTCTTC.

The sample holds many counts of this clonotype. The rearrangement uses TRBV7-9 and TRBJ2-7, with TRBD2 matching 11 bases. Germline loops: CDR1 SEHNR, CDR2 FQNEAQ (reference sequence). The CDR3 totals 14 residues. V trimming: 6 bases; J trimming: 2 bases; junction bases outside the gene matches: 3. The CDR3 DNA is TGTGCCAGCAGTTCGGGACTAGCGGCCTACGAGCAGTACTTC. Amino acid sequence: CASSSGLAAYEQYF. The complete variable domain, with remaining parts taken from reference TRBV7-9 and TRBJ2-7, reads DTGVSQNPRHKITKRGQNVTFRCDPISEHNRLYWYRQTLGQGPEFLTYFQNEAQLEKSRLLSDRFSAERPKGSFSTLEIQRTEQGDSAMYLCASSSGLAAYEQYFGPGTRLTVT.

The chain links TRBV5-6 to TRBJ2-4; 7 nucleotides match TRBD1. Judging by the DNA end, TRBJ2-7 fits better; the J call may be wrong. CDR1 and CDR2 (germline): SGHDT, YYEEEE. The CDR3 is 15 residues long. DNA for the CDR3: TGTGCCAGCAGCTTGCCGGGACAGACCACTTACGAGCAGTACTTC. Its protein is CASSLPGQTTYEQYF.

Remarks on this clonotype: Relative to the germline gene, one junction end is altered; a read error may explain this. The chain couples TRBV10-3 to TRBJ1-2, with a weak D call TRBD1 (6 bases). This CDR3 has 15 residues. Germline CDR1 ENHRY, CDR2 SYGVKD. CDR3 bases: TGTGCCATCAGACCGGACAACCTGGACAGCTATGACTACACCTTC. Translated: CAIRPDNLDSYDYTF.

The chain uses TRBV7-2 and TRBJ1-1; D may be TRBD1 (5 bases). Per the germline V gene, CDR1 is SGHTA and CDR2 is FQGNSA. V lost 3 bases, J lost 6 bases, and 11 bases lay in between. CDR3 length: 13 residues. CDR3 protein: CASSFHGTAEAFF. In DNA, the CDR3 is TGTGCCAGCAGCTTTCACGGGACCGCTGAAGCTTTCTTT. Complete variable domain (other parts from reference TRBV7-2 and TRBJ1-1): GAGVSQSPSNKVTEKGKDVELRCDPISGHTALYWYRQSLGQGLEFLIYFQGNSAPDKSGLPSDRFSAERTGGSVSTLTIQRTQQEDSAVYLCASSFHGTAEAFFGQGTRLTVV.

This clonotype was seen at least ten times. V usage is TRBV29-1 and J usage is TRBJ1-5; D perhaps matches TRBD1 (5 bases). Trimming shortened V by 6 bases and J by 1 base, and 10 bases separated the two germline ends. The CDR3 has 13 residues. The germline V gene encodes CDR1 SQVTM and CDR2 ANQGSEA. The CDR3 region is CSVLPGSNQPQHF. The CDR3 coding sequence is TGCAGCGTGCTACCAGGGAGCAATCAGCCCCAGCATTTT.

There are a few counts of this clonotype. This rearrangement joins TRBV7-9 to TRBJ2-5; D possibly corresponds to TRBD2 (6 bases). CDR3 size: 15 residues. Germline loops: CDR1 SEHNR, CDR2 FQNEAQ (reference sequence). V was trimmed by 5 bases and J by 11 bases, leaving 24 bases between them. For the CDR3, the DNA is TGTGCCAGCAGCCCGGAGCAGACTAGGCGCAATGAGCAGTACTTC. This sequence encodes CASSPEQTRRNEQYF.

This clonotype was detected a few times. The chain uses TRBV29-1 and TRBJ2-1, with 14 bases fitting TRBD2. V shed 7 bases and J 12 bases; nucleotides not matched to a gene: 5. Germline V CDR1 and CDR2: SQVTM, ANQGSEA. This CDR3 region has 12 residues. The CDR3 DNA reads TGCAGCGCCGGGACTAGCGGGAGTTTGCAGTTCTTC. Amino acid sequence: CSAGTSGSLQFF.

This clonotype was observed a handful of times. This chain connects TRBV20-1 to TRBJ2-1; 10 bases line up with TRBD2. CDR1 and CDR2 (germline): DFQATT, SNEGSKA (reference sequence). The length of the CDR3 is 14 residues. Trimming removed 1 base from V and 9 bases from J; junction bases left unmatched: 6. The CDR3 DNA follows: TGCAGTGCTAGAGGGGTTAGCGGGAGGTCTGAGCAGTTCTTC. As protein: CSARGVSGRSEQFF.

The V and J genes are TRBV29-1 and TRBJ1-2; D possibly corresponds to TRBD1 (5 bases). CDR1 SQVTM and CDR2 ANQGSEA come from the germline V gene. The CDR3 consists of 12 residues. V lost 5 bases and J lost 4, with 11 bases in between. The CDR3 nucleotides are TGCAGCGTTAGCGGGGGGACCTATGGCTACACCTTC. Translating gives CSVSGGTYGYTF.

About this clonotype itself: One end of the junction is discordant with germline, which a read error may explain. The chain recombines TRBV6-1 with TRBJ2-5; D is unclear. This CDR3 has 13 residues. CDR1 MNHNS and CDR2 SASEGT come from the germline V gene. The CDR3 loop is CPSSAGFQETQYF. CDR3 nucleotides: TGTCCCAGCAGTGCTGGATTCCAAGAGACCCAGTACTTC.

CDR3 loop: CSASLGYSNQPQHF. CDR3 nucleotide sequence: TGCAGTGCTAGTTTGGGGTATAGCAATCAGCCCCAGCATTTT. The chain is built from TRBV20-1 and TRBJ1-5; D is undetermined. CDR1 and CDR2 from the germline V gene are DFQATT and SNEGSKA (reference sequence). V was clipped by 3 bases and J by 0 bases, with 9 bases between them. This CDR3 region has 14 residues.

This clonotype showed up just a few times. The V and J genes are TRBV4-2 and TRBJ1-5, with D perhaps matching TRBD1 (5 bases). The germline V and J ends were trimmed by 0 bases and 10 bases, with 13 bases remaining between them. The CDR3 length is 14 residues. Germline lookup yields CDR1 LGHNA and CDR2 YNFKEQ. The CDR3 reads CASSQEPGSGPQHF. The CDR3 DNA is TGTGCCAGCAGCCAAGAACCAGGGAGCGGTCCCCAGCATTTT.

The rearrangement links TRBV7-9 to TRBJ2-2; weak D call: TRBD1 (5 bases). This CDR3 spans 19 amino acids. Per germline, CDR1 SEHNR and CDR2 FQNEAQ (reference sequence). Trimming took 5 bases from V and 0 from J, leaving 22 bases between them. The CDR3 spells CASSPLRVVTAANTGELFF. CDR3 sequence (DNA): TGTGCCAGCAGCCCACTCAGGGTGGTGACCGCGGCGAACACCGGGGAGCTGTTTTTT. The entire variable domain, with the rest obtained from reference TRBV7-9 and TRBJ2-2, is as follows: DTGVSQNPRHKITKRGQNVTFRCDPISEHNRLYWYRQTLGQGPEFLTYFQNEAQLEKSRLLSDRFSAERPKGSFSTLEIQRTEQGDSAMYLCASSPLRVVTAANTGELFFGEGSRLTVL.

The chain joins TRBV14 to TRBJ2-1; D assignment may be TRBD1 or TRBD2 (5 bases each). This CDR3 is 15 amino acids long. Germline assignment: CDR1 SGHDN and CDR2 FVKESK. V lost 4 bases to trimming and J lost 3 bases, with 13 bases between them. CDR3 loop: CASSLGRTIYNEQFF. CDR3 nucleotides: TGTGCCAGCAGCCTGGGACGAACAATCTACAATGAGCAGTTCTTC.